This passage covers 5 T cell receptor beta chains from one sample sequenced in a study of cytomegalovirus exposure and HLA in healthy donors. The PCR made use of 60 Vbeta and 13 Jbeta primers. TCRdb's table, derived via immunoSEQ multiplex PCR, lists solely in-frame clones and lacks some. The sample yields 100,000 to 150,000 clones, just under 75% seen once. Sequencing was done on a sample of PBMCs. These receptor sequences come from a man aged 55 to 69 in good health and CMV-seropositive.

The rearrangement joins TRBV28 to TRBJ2-3; no definite D call. The V end was cut by 8 bases, the J end by 6 bases, with 9 bases between. CDR1 is MDHEN, CDR2 SYDVKM, per germline. The CDR3 length is 11 residues. CDR3 nucleotides: TGTGCCAGCTGGCAGTTGGATACGCAGTATTTT. Translated, it gives CASWQLDTQYF.

Notes on this clone: Germline and junction disagree at one end, which may indicate a read error. The same CDR3 can be traced to other DNA sequences in this sample. The chain recombines TRBV6-5 with TRBJ2-3; 8 bases match TRBD2. The CDR3 runs 15 residues. The germline CDR1 and CDR2 sequences are MNHEY and SVGAGI. DNA for the CDR3: TGTGCCAGCAGACCTAGCGGGTCTAGCACAGACACGCAGTATTTT. Amino acids: CASRPSGSSTDTQYF.

The chain uses TRBV29-1 and TRBJ2-7; 9 nucleotides align to TRBD2. V trimming: 0 bases; J trimming: 6 bases; junction bases outside the gene matches: 6. The germline CDR1 and CDR2 sequences are SQVTM and ANQGSEA. The CDR3 covers 14 residues. In nucleotides, the CDR3 is TGCAGCGTTGAAGAAAGAGCGGGGGGTAGCGAGCAGTACTTC. Protein: CSVEERAGGSEQYF.

The V and J genes are TRBV9 and TRBJ2-3; 7 nucleotides align to TRBD2. Germline V CDR1 and CDR2: SGDLS, YYNGEE. V was clipped by 2 bases and J by 0 bases; unmatched bases: 3. The CDR3 loop spans 15 amino acids. In DNA form, the CDR3 reads TGTGCCAGCAGCGTGGGGGGGGATAGCACAGATACGCAGTATTTT. Protein: CASSVGGDSTDTQYF.

This chain joins TRBV6-5 and TRBJ1-4; perhaps TRBD1 as D (5 bases). Trimming took 10 bases from V and 2 from J, leaving 17 bases between them. CDR3 length equals 15 residues. The germline CDR1 and CDR2 sequences are MNHEY and SVGAGI. The CDR3 region has the DNA TGTGCCACGGGGAGGCGGGGCTGGACTAATGAAAAACTGTTTTTT. As protein: CATGRRGWTNEKLFF.